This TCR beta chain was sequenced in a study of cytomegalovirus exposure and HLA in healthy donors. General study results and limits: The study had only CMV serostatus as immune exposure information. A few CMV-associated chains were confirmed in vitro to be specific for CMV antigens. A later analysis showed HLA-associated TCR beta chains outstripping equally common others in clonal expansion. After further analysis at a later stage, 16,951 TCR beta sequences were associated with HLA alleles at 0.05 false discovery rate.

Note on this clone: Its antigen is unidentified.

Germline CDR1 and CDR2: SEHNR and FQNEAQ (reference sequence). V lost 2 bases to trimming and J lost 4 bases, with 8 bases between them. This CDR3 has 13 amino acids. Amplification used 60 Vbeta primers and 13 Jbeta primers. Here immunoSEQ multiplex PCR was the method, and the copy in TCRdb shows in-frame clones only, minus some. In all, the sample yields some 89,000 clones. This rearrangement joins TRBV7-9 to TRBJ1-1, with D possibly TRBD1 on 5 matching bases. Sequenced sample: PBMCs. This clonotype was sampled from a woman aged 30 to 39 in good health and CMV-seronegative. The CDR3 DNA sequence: TGTGCCAGCAGCTTACAGGGATTCACTGAAGCTTTCTTT. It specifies CASSLQGFTEAFF.